A selection of T cell receptor beta chains follows, all from one sample in a study of cytomegalovirus exposure and HLA in healthy donors. TCRdb's copy holds only in-frame clones and misses some; the assay was immunoSEQ multiplex PCR. Of about 140,000 clones listed, about three quarters are singletons. What was sequenced was PBMCs. Receptor source: a man aged 40-49 years in good health and CMV-seronegative. CDR3s include the opening cysteine and the closing phenylalanine or tryptophan. D genes are given only for firm matches. Size values are once, few and many counts, or a class for expanded clones, and some rows have none.

v_call	d_call	j_call	clone_size	cdr3_aa	cdr3_nt
TRBV30	TRBD1	TRBJ2-3	NA	CAWSAGTGSTDTQYF	TGTGCCTGGAGTGCCGGGACAGGGAGCACAGATACGCAGTATTTT
TRBV7-9	TRBD2	TRBJ2-2	NA	CASSSTSGRVGGELFF	TGTGCCAGCAGCTCCACTAGCGGGAGGGTCGGCGGGGAGCTGTTTTTT
TRBV6-6	TRBD1	TRBJ2-5	few	CASWASTGAGETQYF	TGTGCCAGCTGGGCCTCGACAGGGGCCGGGGAGACCCAGTACTTC
TRBV11-2	NA	TRBJ2-5	few	CASSYPGEETQYF	TGTGCCAGCAGCTACCCGGGAGAAGAGACCCAGTACTTC
TRBV19	NA	TRBJ2-3	NA	CATRGLGTDTQYF	TGTGCCACCCGGGGTCTGGGCACAGATACGCAGTATTTT
TRBV7-9	NA	TRBJ2-3	once	CASSLGEQTSTDTQYF	TGTGCCAGCAGCCTCGGGGAACAGACTAGCACAGATACGCAGTATTTT
TRBV10-1	NA	TRBJ2-1	NA	CASSNGNAYNEQFF	TGCGCCAGCAGTAACGGGAACGCCTACAATGAGCAGTTCTTC
TRBV5-6	TRBD1	TRBJ1-1	NA	CASSKGTGRLNTEAFF	TGTGCCAGCAGCAAGGGGACAGGGAGATTGAACACTGAAGCTTTCTTT
TRBV6-1	TRBD1	TRBJ1-1	NA	CASRHRGGTEAFF	TGTGCCAGCAGACACAGGGGGGGCACTGAAGCTTTCTTT
TRBV12-5	TRBD1	TRBJ2-7	few	CASGTRTGGSYEQYF	TGTGCTAGTGGTACCCGGACAGGGGGCTCGTACGAGCAGTACTTC
TRBV19	NA	TRBJ2-6	NA	CASSISSSGANGLTF	TGTGCCAGTAGTATCAGTAGCTCTGGGGCCAACGGCCTGACTTTC
TRBV7-2	TRBD1	TRBJ2-1	few	CASSPGPGGYNEQFF	TGTGCCAGCAGCCCAGGCCCAGGGGGATACAATGAGCAGTTCTTC
TRBV4-3	TRBD2	TRBJ2-2	NA	CASSLGLNRRITAGELFF	TGCGCCAGCAGCCTGGGACTAAACCGTCGGATTACCGCCGGGGAGCTGTTTTTT
TRBV27	NA	TRBJ2-2	NA	CASRLHSTGAGELFF	TGTGCCAGCAGACTCCATTCCACCGGAGCCGGGGAGCTGTTTTTT
TRBV18	NA	TRBJ2-5	NA	CASIQRVQETQYF	TGTGCCAGCATCCAGCGGGTCCAAGAGACCCAGTACTTC
TRBV28	TRBD2	TRBJ2-3	NA	CASSPFPAGGSTDTQYF	TGTGCCAGCAGTCCCTTTCCGGCGGGAGGTTCAACAGATACGCAGTATTTT
TRBV9	TRBD2	TRBJ2-3	NA	CASSVGPAGEPDTQYF	TGTGCCAGCAGCGTAGGACCAGCGGGAGAACCAGATACGCAGTATTTT
TRBV19	TRBD2	TRBJ2-4	NA	CGIKEVVGGGPGGAKNIQYF	TGTGGAATTAAGGAGGTTGTGGGGGGAGGGCCGGGTGGGGCCAAAAACATTCAGTACTTC
TRBV11-2	NA	TRBJ1-1	NA	CASSLQGGLNTEAFF	TGTGCCAGCAGCTTACAAGGCGGCTTGAACACTGAAGCTTTCTTT
TRBV6-1	TRBD1	TRBJ1-1	NA	CASSESRGHWNTEAFF	TGTGCCAGCAGTGAATCCAGGGGGCATTGGAACACTGAAGCTTTCTTT
TRBV5-1	TRBD2	TRBJ2-4	NA	CASSPGSSGSSNIQYF	TGCGCCAGCAGCCCCGGTTCTAGCGGGAGCTCAAACATTCAGTACTTC
TRBV6-1	TRBD1	TRBJ1-5	few	CASRDRGVSNQPQHF	TGTGCCAGCCGGGACAGGGGCGTTAGCAATCAGCCCCAGCATTTT
TRBV5-1	TRBD1	TRBJ2-1	NA	CASSLGQGANHEQFF	TGCGCCAGCAGCTTGGGCCAGGGGGCGAACCATGAGCAGTTCTTC
TRBV28	NA	TRBJ1-4	NA	CASSLWGARKAATNEKLFF	TGTGCCAGCAGTTTATGGGGGGCGCGGAAAGCTGCAACTAATGAAAAACTGTTTTTT
TRBV19	TRBD1	TRBJ2-3	NA	CASRTQGAADTQYF	TGTGCCAGTAGAACGCAGGGGGCGGCAGATACGCAGTATTTT
TRBV27	NA	TRBJ2-1	NA	CASSASGLEQFF	TGTGCCAGCAGTGCCTCAGGCCTAGAGCAGTTCTTC
TRBV5-6	TRBD2	TRBJ2-5	NA	CASSTGGGGKTQYF	TGTGCCAGCAGCACGGGGGGGGGCGGAAAGACCCAGTACTTC
TRBV5-4	TRBD2	TRBJ2-7	few	CASSPLNIHSLSGVEQYF	TGTGCCAGCAGTCCTCTGAATATCCACTCTTTGAGCGGGGTGGAGCAGTACTTC
TRBV4-3	TRBD2	TRBJ2-1	NA	CASSQELAGSSYNEQFF	TGCGCCAGCAGCCAAGAACTAGCGGGGAGCTCCTACAATGAGCAGTTCTTC
TRBV4-1	TRBD1	TRBJ1-3	NA	CASSQEAGGSGNTIYF	TGCGCCAGCAGCCAAGAGGCAGGGGGCTCTGGAAACACCATATATTTT
TRBV12-5	TRBD2	TRBJ2-7	NA	CASGLGPTGLAGASEQYF	TGTGCTAGTGGTTTGGGACCTACGGGACTAGCGGGAGCCAGCGAGCAGTACTTC
TRBV2	TRBD1	TRBJ2-2	NA	CASSNRGQTGELFF	TGTGCCAGCAGCAACAGGGGGCAGACCGGGGAGCTGTTTTTT
TRBV4-1	TRBD1	TRBJ2-7	NA	CASSQRDSSYEQYF	TGCGCCAGCAGCCAACGGGACAGCTCCTACGAGCAGTACTTC
TRBV4-3	NA	TRBJ1-6	NA	CASSQDLLAAGGSPLHF	TGCGCCAGCAGCCAAGATCTACTGGCGGCGGGGGGCTCACCCCTCCACTTT
TRBV7-9	NA	TRBJ2-7	few	CASSRQKSYEQYF	TGTGCCAGCAGCCGACAGAAGAGCTACGAGCAGTACTTC
TRBV9	TRBD1	TRBJ1-1	NA	CASSVGGTGNTEAFF	TGTGCCAGCAGCGTAGGTGGGACAGGGAACACTGAAGCTTTCTTT
TRBV11-1	NA	TRBJ2-1	NA	CASSSPGAHNEQFF	TGTGCCAGCAGCTCGCCGGGAGCACACAATGAGCAGTTCTTC
TRBV7-8	TRBD1	TRBJ2-1	once	CASSHRGILNEQFF	TGTGCCAGCAGCCACAGGGGAATCCTAAATGAGCAGTTCTTC
TRBV6-1	TRBD1	TRBJ2-7	NA	CASSEITGDRSLYEQYF	TGTGCCAGCAGTGAAATCACTGGGGACAGGTCCTTGTACGAGCAGTACTTC
TRBV7-6	NA	TRBJ1-3	NA	CASSLSQKHSGNTIYF	TGTGCCAGCAGCTTATCCCAAAAACATTCTGGAAACACCATATATTTT
TRBV6-6	TRBD2	TRBJ2-3	NA	CASSNLAGVGGDTQYF	TGTGCCAGCAGTAACCTAGCGGGAGTGGGGGGAGATACGCAGTATTTT
TRBV7-3	TRBD1	TRBJ2-5	once	CASSLTGAGGETQYF	TGTGCCAGCAGCTTAACCGGGGCAGGGGGAGAGACCCAGTACTTC
TRBV28	TRBD2	TRBJ2-7	once	CASSRLAGGEQYF	TGTGCCAGCAGTCGACTAGCGGGTGGCGAGCAGTACTTC
TRBV11-2	TRBD2	TRBJ2-1	NA	CASTPGGREGLSSYNEQFF	TGTGCCAGCACCCCGGGAGGGCGGGAGGGCCTTAGCTCCTACAATGAGCAGTTCTTC
TRBV6-6	TRBD1	TRBJ1-5	NA	CASRSDRINQPQHF	TGTGCCAGCAGGTCGGACAGGATCAATCAGCCCCAGCATTTT
TRBV28	NA	TRBJ1-2	NA	CASRDYGYTF	TGTGCCAGCCGAGACTATGGCTACACCTTC
TRBV9	TRBD2	TRBJ2-5	NA	CASSVGLAGVWEQYF	TGTGCCAGCAGCGTAGGACTAGCGGGAGTCTGGGAGCAGTACTTC
TRBV18	TRBD1	TRBJ1-6	NA	CASSPPAGGLNSPLHF	TGTGCCAGCTCACCACCGGCAGGGGGCCTTAATTCACCCCTCCACTTT
TRBV10-3	TRBD2	TRBJ2-3	NA	CASGTSGSPSTDTQYF	TGTGCCAGCGGGACTAGCGGGAGCCCTAGCACAGATACGCAGTATTTT
TRBV5-4	NA	TRBJ2-5	once	CASSLGVGALKETQYF	TGTGCCAGCAGCTTGGGGGTAGGGGCCCTAAAAGAGACCCAGTACTTC
TRBV9	TRBD2	TRBJ2-3	NA	CASSTLSGRGDTQYF	TGTGCCAGCAGCACCCTAAGCGGGAGGGGGGATACGCAGTATTTT